A selection of T cell receptor beta chains follows, all from one sample in a study of blood T cell repertoires in COVID-19. Produced via immunoSEQ multiplex PCR; TCRdb's table is partial and in-frame only. Here the sample spans about 60,000 clones, around 82% being singletons. Sequences were obtained from peripheral blood. These receptor sequences come from a man aged 55 to 70 with COVID-19, enrolled during active disease. Each CDR3 is given with its conserved first and last residue. D genes are given only for firm matches. Not all rows give a size; the values are once, few, many and, for expanded clones, a class.

J gene: TRBJ2-7
D gene: TRBD1
clone size: -
V gene: TRBV5-1
CDR3 DNA: TGCGCCAGCAGCTTTCTCGCGGGACAGGCGATAGGGGCGTCCTACGAGCAGTACTTC
CDR3 protein: CASSFLAGQAIGASYEQYF

J gene: TRBJ2-3
D gene: TRBD2
clone size: -
V gene: TRBV3-1/TRBV3-2
CDR3 DNA: TGTGCCAGCAGCCAAGAAGTAGCGGGGGCCAGCACAGATACGCAGTATTTT
CDR3 protein: CASSQEVAGASTDTQYF

J gene: TRBJ1-4
D gene: TRBD1
clone size: -
V gene: TRBV5-5
CDR3 DNA: TGTGCCAGCAGCTCGGCCGGGACAGGGGGGTTAACTAATGAAAAACTGTTTTTT
CDR3 protein: CASSSAGTGGLTNEKLFF

J gene: TRBJ2-3
D gene: TRBD2
clone size: once
V gene: TRBV5-1
CDR3 DNA: TGCGCCAGCCGAGCTAGCGGGGGGGCGGTAGATACGCAGTATTTT
CDR3 protein: CASRASGGAVDTQYF

J gene: TRBJ2-7
D gene: -
clone size: -
V gene: TRBV10-2
CDR3 DNA: TGCGCCAGCAGACTACAGGAGACCTACGAGCAGTACTTC
CDR3 protein: CASRLQETYEQYF

J gene: TRBJ1-4
D gene: -
clone size: -
V gene: TRBV19
CDR3 DNA: TGTGCCAGTAGTATGGATCAGGGTACAACTAATGAAAAACTGTTTTTT
CDR3 protein: CASSMDQGTTNEKLFF

J gene: TRBJ1-2
D gene: TRBD1
clone size: -
V gene: TRBV6-5
CDR3 DNA: TGTGCCAGCAGTTCCTCCAGGGGGTACTATGGCTACACCTTC
CDR3 protein: CASSSSRGYYGYTF

J gene: TRBJ2-7
D gene: TRBD2
clone size: -
V gene: TRBV6-2/TRBV6-3
CDR3 DNA: TGTGCCAGCAGCTATACCGGGACTACCTACGAGCAGTACTTC
CDR3 protein: CASSYTGTTYEQYF

J gene: TRBJ1-6
D gene: -
clone size: -
V gene: TRBV2
CDR3 DNA: TGTGCCAGCAGTGGACAGACCAATAATTCACCCCTCCACTTT
CDR3 protein: CASSGQTNNSPLHF

J gene: TRBJ2-5
D gene: -
clone size: few
V gene: TRBV7-9
CDR3 DNA: TGTGCCAGCAGCTTAGTTTGGACAGAAGAGACCCAGTACTTC
CDR3 protein: CASSLVWTEETQYF

J gene: TRBJ2-6
D gene: -
clone size: -
V gene: TRBV9
CDR3 DNA: TGTGCCAGCAGCCCTTTCCCTGGGGCCAACGTCCTGACTTTC
CDR3 protein: CASSPFPGANVLTF

J gene: TRBJ1-2
D gene: TRBD1
clone size: -
V gene: TRBV19
CDR3 DNA: TGTGCCAGTACCGGGACAGGCTATGGCTACACCTTC
CDR3 protein: CASTGTGYGYTF

J gene: TRBJ2-7
D gene: -
clone size: -
V gene: TRBV3-1/TRBV3-2
CDR3 DNA: TGTGCCAGCAGCCAAGCAGACAGCTACGAGCAGTACTTC
CDR3 protein: CASSQADSYEQYF

J gene: TRBJ2-2
D gene: TRBD2
clone size: -
V gene: TRBV5-4
CDR3 DNA: TGTGCCAGCAGCTTGGAACTAGCGCGTGGAGGCACCGGGGAGCTGTTTTTT
CDR3 protein: CASSLELARGGTGELFF

J gene: TRBJ1-1
D gene: -
clone size: -
V gene: TRBV7-3
CDR3 DNA: TGTGCCAGCAGCTCCGACAGGAACACTGAAGCTTTCTTT
CDR3 protein: CASSSDRNTEAFF

J gene: TRBJ2-1
D gene: -
clone size: -
V gene: TRBV9
CDR3 DNA: TGTGCCAGCAGCGTCGGTGTTGAGCAGTTCTTC
CDR3 protein: CASSVGVEQFF

J gene: TRBJ1-1
D gene: -
clone size: -
V gene: TRBV7-9
CDR3 DNA: TGTGCCAGCAGTATCCCTCAGGGGAAAGCTTTCTTT
CDR3 protein: CASSIPQGKAFF

J gene: TRBJ1-4
D gene: -
clone size: -
V gene: TRBV28
CDR3 DNA: TGTGCCAGCAGCATAACTGAGGGGGGGTATGGTGAAAAACTGTTTTTT
CDR3 protein: CASSITEGGYGEKLFF

J gene: TRBJ1-2
D gene: TRBD1
clone size: -
V gene: TRBV6-5
CDR3 DNA: TGTGCCAGCAGTCCATCGGGACAGGGCTATGGCTACACCTTC
CDR3 protein: CASSPSGQGYGYTF

J gene: TRBJ2-5
D gene: -
clone size: -
V gene: TRBV19
CDR3 DNA: TGTGCCAGTAGTCTGACTAGGGCCCAAGAGACCCAGTACTTC
CDR3 protein: CASSLTRAQETQYF

J gene: TRBJ2-5
D gene: -
clone size: -
V gene: TRBV9
CDR3 DNA: TGTGCCAGCAGCTACCCCGGAGGTTACCAGTACTTC
CDR3 protein: CASSYPGGYQYF

J gene: TRBJ2-1
D gene: TRBD2
clone size: few
V gene: TRBV10-1
CDR3 DNA: TGCGCCACAGGGACTAGCGGGAGTAATGAGCAGTTCTTC
CDR3 protein: CATGTSGSNEQFF

J gene: TRBJ2-1
D gene: -
clone size: once
V gene: TRBV2
CDR3 DNA: TGTGCCAGCAGTCCAGGGAATCTAAATGAGCAGTTCTTC
CDR3 protein: CASSPGNLNEQFF

J gene: TRBJ2-4
D gene: -
clone size: -
V gene: TRBV30
CDR3 DNA: TGTGCCTGGAGTCGGGGAACCAAAAACATTCAGTACTTC
CDR3 protein: CAWSRGTKNIQYF

J gene: TRBJ1-2
D gene: -
clone size: -
V gene: TRBV30
CDR3 DNA: TGTGCCTGGAGTTCACACGATGAGGATGGCTACACCTTC
CDR3 protein: CAWSSHDEDGYTF

J gene: TRBJ2-2
D gene: -
clone size: -
V gene: TRBV2
CDR3 DNA: TGTGCCAGCAGTGAAACGGGGTTCACCGGGGAGCTGTTTTTT
CDR3 protein: CASSETGFTGELFF

J gene: TRBJ2-5
D gene: TRBD1
clone size: -
V gene: TRBV7-2
CDR3 DNA: TGTGCCAGCAGCTCCCAGGGGGCCGGGACCCAGTACTTC
CDR3 protein: CASSSQGAGTQYF

J gene: TRBJ2-1
D gene: TRBD1
clone size: -
V gene: TRBV5-1
CDR3 DNA: TGCGCCAGCAGCCCGGCGGTCGGACAGGGGTTCAATCAGCAGTTCTTC
CDR3 protein: CASSPAVGQGFNQQFF

J gene: TRBJ2-3
D gene: TRBD1
clone size: few
V gene: TRBV24-1
CDR3 DNA: TGTGCCACTGAGGGGGCCAGTGGAGATACGCAGTATTTT
CDR3 protein: CATEGASGDTQYF

J gene: TRBJ1-2
D gene: -
clone size: few
V gene: TRBV29-1
CDR3 DNA: TGCAGCGTTGCGATTGAGAACTATGGCTACACCTTC
CDR3 protein: CSVAIENYGYTF

J gene: TRBJ2-7
D gene: TRBD2
clone size: -
V gene: TRBV6-5
CDR3 DNA: TGTGCCAGCAGTTACTCCCGGACTAGCGGGATCTACGAGCAGTACTTC
CDR3 protein: CASSYSRTSGIYEQYF

J gene: TRBJ1-5
D gene: TRBD1
clone size: -
V gene: TRBV5-3
CDR3 DNA: TGTGCCAGAAGAGCCACAGGGGGGTATAGCAATCAGCCCCAGCATTTT
CDR3 protein: CARRATGGYSNQPQHF

J gene: TRBJ2-2
D gene: TRBD1
clone size: -
V gene: TRBV7-9
CDR3 DNA: TGTGCCAGCAGCAAGCTGTCTGGACAGGGGAACACCGGGGAGCTGTTTTTT
CDR3 protein: CASSKLSGQGNTGELFF

J gene: TRBJ1-6
D gene: -
clone size: few
V gene: TRBV3-1/TRBV3-2
CDR3 DNA: TGTGCCAGCAATATACAGAGCTCCTATAATTCACCCCTCCACTTT
CDR3 protein: CASNIQSSYNSPLHF

J gene: TRBJ1-5
D gene: -
clone size: -
V gene: TRBV3-1/TRBV3-2
CDR3 DNA: TGTGCCAGCAGCCAAGGGGCGAGGGCCAGCAATCAGCCCCAGCATTTT
CDR3 protein: CASSQGARASNQPQHF

J gene: TRBJ1-5
D gene: -
clone size: -
V gene: TRBV2
CDR3 DNA: TGTGCCAGCAGTATTGAGGGTCAACAGCCCCAGCATTTT
CDR3 protein: CASSIEGQQPQHF

J gene: TRBJ2-1
D gene: -
clone size: -
V gene: TRBV7-9
CDR3 DNA: TGTGCCAGCAGCTTCCTAAGGGGGATTGTGAATGAGCAGTTCTTC
CDR3 protein: CASSFLRGIVNEQFF

J gene: TRBJ1-4
D gene: -
clone size: -
V gene: TRBV28
CDR3 DNA: TGTGCCAGCAAATCCTCCCAGGGGCTACTGTTTTTT
CDR3 protein: CASKSSQGLLFF

J gene: TRBJ2-1
D gene: TRBD1
clone size: -
V gene: TRBV24-1
CDR3 DNA: TGTGCCACCAGTGACCACCCCTTAGGGGCCAAGGGGGCCAGTGAGCAGTTCTTC
CDR3 protein: CATSDHPLGAKGASEQFF

J gene: TRBJ2-1
D gene: TRBD1
clone size: -
V gene: TRBV11-2
CDR3 DNA: TGTGCCAGCAGCTTAGACGGGACAGGCGATGAGCAGTTCTTC
CDR3 protein: CASSLDGTGDEQFF

J gene: TRBJ1-2
D gene: -
clone size: -
V gene: TRBV30
CDR3 DNA: TGTGCCTGGAGTGGTCAGAACTATGGCTACACCTTC
CDR3 protein: CAWSGQNYGYTF

J gene: TRBJ1-2
D gene: -
clone size: once
V gene: TRBV28
CDR3 DNA: TGTGCCAGCAGCTCCTCCCCCTATGGCTACACCTTC
CDR3 protein: CASSSSPYGYTF

J gene: TRBJ2-1
D gene: TRBD1
clone size: -
V gene: TRBV3-1/TRBV3-2
CDR3 DNA: TGTGCCAGCAGCCGACAGGGATCCTACAATGAGCAGTTCTTC
CDR3 protein: CASSRQGSYNEQFF

J gene: TRBJ2-7
D gene: TRBD1
clone size: -
V gene: TRBV28
CDR3 DNA: TGTGCCAGCAGTTCCTTATTCGGACAGGGGGCTTACGAGCAGTACTTC
CDR3 protein: CASSSLFGQGAYEQYF

J gene: TRBJ1-2
D gene: TRBD1
clone size: -
V gene: TRBV30
CDR3 DNA: TGTGCCTGGAGTCAGCCGGGACAGGGTAAATACGGCTACACCTTC
CDR3 protein: CAWSQPGQGKYGYTF

J gene: TRBJ2-3
D gene: TRBD2
clone size: -
V gene: TRBV30
CDR3 DNA: TGTGCCTATGAACTAGCGGGTGGCCCAGATACGCAGTATTTT
CDR3 protein: CAYELAGGPDTQYF

J gene: TRBJ2-4
D gene: TRBD1
clone size: -
V gene: TRBV19
CDR3 DNA: TGTGCCAGTAGTATAGGGACAGGGGGTGGATCCAAAAACATTCAGTACTTC
CDR3 protein: CASSIGTGGGSKNIQYF

J gene: TRBJ1-5
D gene: TRBD1
clone size: -
V gene: TRBV6-2/TRBV6-3
CDR3 DNA: TGTGCCAGCAGCCTCCCCACCGGGACAGGGTATAGCAATCAGCCCCAGCATTTT
CDR3 protein: CASSLPTGTGYSNQPQHF

J gene: TRBJ1-1
D gene: -
clone size: -
V gene: TRBV28
CDR3 DNA: TGTGCCAGCACCCGGGGGGGGGACACTGAAGCTTTCTTT
CDR3 protein: CASTRGGDTEAFF

J gene: TRBJ2-4
D gene: TRBD1
clone size: -
V gene: TRBV19
CDR3 DNA: TGTGCCAGTAGTCCCCGGACAGGGGGGAGGATTCAGTACTTC
CDR3 protein: CASSPRTGGRIQYF

J gene: TRBJ1-3
D gene: TRBD1
clone size: -
V gene: TRBV18
CDR3 DNA: TGTGCCAGCTCATCACGAGGGACAGGGGCTGGAAACACCATATATTTT
CDR3 protein: CASSSRGTGAGNTIYF